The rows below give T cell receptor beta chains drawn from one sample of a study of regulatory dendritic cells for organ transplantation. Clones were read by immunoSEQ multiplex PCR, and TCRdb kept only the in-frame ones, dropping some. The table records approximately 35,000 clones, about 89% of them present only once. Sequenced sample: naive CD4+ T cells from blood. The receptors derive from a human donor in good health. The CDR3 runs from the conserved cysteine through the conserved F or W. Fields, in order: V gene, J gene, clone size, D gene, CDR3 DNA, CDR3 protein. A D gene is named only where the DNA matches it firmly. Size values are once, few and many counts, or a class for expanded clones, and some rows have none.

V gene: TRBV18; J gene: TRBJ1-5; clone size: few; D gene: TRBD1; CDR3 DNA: TGTGCCAGCTCCCGAACAGGGGATCAGCCCCAGCATTTT; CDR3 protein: CASSRTGDQPQHF
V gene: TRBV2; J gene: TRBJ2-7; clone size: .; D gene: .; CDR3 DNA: TGTGCCAGCAGTGCCCAGGGCAGCTCCTACGAGCAGTACTTC; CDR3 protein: CASSAQGSSYEQYF
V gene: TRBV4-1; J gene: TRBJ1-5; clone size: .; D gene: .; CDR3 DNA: TGCGCCAGCAGCCAGGGACCGTTCCGGGATAGCAATCAGCCCCAGCATTTT; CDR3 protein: CASSQGPFRDSNQPQHF
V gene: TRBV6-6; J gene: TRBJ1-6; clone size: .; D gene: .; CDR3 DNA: TGTGCCAGCAGTTACGTCGACAGTAAGGATTCACCCCTCCACTTT; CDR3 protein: CASSYVDSKDSPLHF
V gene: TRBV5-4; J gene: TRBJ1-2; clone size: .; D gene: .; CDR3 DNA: TGTGCCAGCAGCTTAACAGGGACGGTGTATGGCTACACCTTC; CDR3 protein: CASSLTGTVYGYTF
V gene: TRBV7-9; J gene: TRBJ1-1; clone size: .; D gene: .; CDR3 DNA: TGTGCCAGCAGCTTGGAGTTTGTTTTCCAGGCGATGAACACTGAAGCTTTCTTT; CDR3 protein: CASSLEFVFQAMNTEAFF
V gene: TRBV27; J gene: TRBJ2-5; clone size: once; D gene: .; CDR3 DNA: TGTGCCAGCAGTTCCGGGGGCAGTGGGACCCAGTACTTC; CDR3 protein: CASSSGGSGTQYF
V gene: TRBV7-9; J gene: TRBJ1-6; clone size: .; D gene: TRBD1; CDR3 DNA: TGTGCCAGCAGCAAAGACAGGGGATCCTTTTCACCCCTCCACTTT; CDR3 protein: CASSKDRGSFSPLHF
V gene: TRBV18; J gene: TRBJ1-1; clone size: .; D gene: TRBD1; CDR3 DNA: TGTGCCAGCTCACCTCGGGCAGGGGGAACTGAAGCTTTCTTT; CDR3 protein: CASSPRAGGTEAFF
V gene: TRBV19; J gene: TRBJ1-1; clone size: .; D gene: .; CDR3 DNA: TGTGCCAGTAGTCCCTACCAGGGGCGAAACACTGAAGCTTTCTTT; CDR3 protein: CASSPYQGRNTEAFF
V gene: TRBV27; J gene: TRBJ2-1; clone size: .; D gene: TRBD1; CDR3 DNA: TGTGCCAGCCGCCGCCTCCGGGACAGGGCTTACAATGAGCAGTTCTTC; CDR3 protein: CASRRLRDRAYNEQFF
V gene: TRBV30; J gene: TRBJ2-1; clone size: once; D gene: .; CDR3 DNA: TGTGCCTGGAGTGTATCGGGGGGCCTCGAGTTCTTC; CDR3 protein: CAWSVSGGLEFF
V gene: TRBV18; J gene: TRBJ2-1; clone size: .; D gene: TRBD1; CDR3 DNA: TGTGCCAGCTCACCCCCAGGGGGCTTCTCCTACAATGAGCAGTTCTTC; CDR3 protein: CASSPPGGFSYNEQFF
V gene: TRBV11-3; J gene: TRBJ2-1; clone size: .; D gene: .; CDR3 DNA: TGTGCCAGCAGCTTAGGCAAGGGGCAGGGCCCACCGTTTGGCAATGAGCAGTTCTTC; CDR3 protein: CASSLGKGQGPPFGNEQFF
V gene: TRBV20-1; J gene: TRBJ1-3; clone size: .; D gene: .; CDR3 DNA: TGCAGTGCTGAGTCTGGAAACACCATATATTTT; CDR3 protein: CSAESGNTIYF
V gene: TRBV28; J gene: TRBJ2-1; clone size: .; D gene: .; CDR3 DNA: TGTGCCAGCAGAAATGGCGGCGGGTTTTGGAATGAGCAGTTCTTC; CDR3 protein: CASRNGGGFWNEQFF
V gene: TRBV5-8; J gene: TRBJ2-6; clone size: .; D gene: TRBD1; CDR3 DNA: TGTGCCAGCAGCCGACCCGGGACAGGGGGCGTTGGGGCCAACGTCCTGACTTTC; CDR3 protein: CASSRPGTGGVGANVLTF
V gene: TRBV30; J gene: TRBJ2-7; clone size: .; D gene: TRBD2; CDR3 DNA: TGTGCCTGGAGTGTACGTCGCTTGGCGGGAGAGAACCACGAGCAGTACTTC; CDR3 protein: CAWSVRRLAGENHEQYF
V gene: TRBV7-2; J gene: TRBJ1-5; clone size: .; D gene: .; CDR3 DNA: TGTGCCAGCAGCTTTCCTCCGGACGGGCACAATCAGCCCCAGCATTTT; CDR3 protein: CASSFPPDGHNQPQHF
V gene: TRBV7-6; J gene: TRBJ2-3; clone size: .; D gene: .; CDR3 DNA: TGTGCCAGCAGCTTAGGTCCTCACGGCGCAGATACGCAGTATTTT; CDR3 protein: CASSLGPHGADTQYF
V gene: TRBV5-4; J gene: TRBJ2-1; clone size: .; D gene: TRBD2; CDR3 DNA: TGTGCCAGCAGACCCGGGACTAGCAGTTTCAATGAGCAGTTCTTC; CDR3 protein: CASRPGTSSFNEQFF
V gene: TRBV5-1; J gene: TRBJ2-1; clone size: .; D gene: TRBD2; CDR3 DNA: TGCGCCAGCAGCTTGGTAGCGGGAATTTACAATGAGCAGTTCTTC; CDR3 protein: CASSLVAGIYNEQFF
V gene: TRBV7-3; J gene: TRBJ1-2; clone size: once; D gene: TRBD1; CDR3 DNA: TGTGCCAGCAGCTTAAAAGGCGGGACAGGTAGTGGCTACACCTTC; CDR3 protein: CASSLKGGTGSGYTF
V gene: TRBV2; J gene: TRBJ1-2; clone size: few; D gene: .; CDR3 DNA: TGTGCCAGCACCGAAAGCAACAGAGGCTACACCTTC; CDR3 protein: CASTESNRGYTF
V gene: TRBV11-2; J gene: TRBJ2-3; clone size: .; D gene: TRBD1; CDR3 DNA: TGTGCCAGCAGGCGTCCCGGGACAGGGGACCGGTATTTT; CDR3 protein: CASRRPGTGDRYF
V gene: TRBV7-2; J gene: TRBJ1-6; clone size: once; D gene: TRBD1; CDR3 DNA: TGTGCCAGCAGCCCCCCCCGGGACAGCAATTCACCCCTCCACTTT; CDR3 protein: CASSPPRDSNSPLHF
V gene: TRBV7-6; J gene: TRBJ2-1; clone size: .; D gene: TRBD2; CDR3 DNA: TGTGCCAGCAGCTCCATGAGCGGGAGGGCTGGCGATGAGCAGTTCTTC; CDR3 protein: CASSSMSGRAGDEQFF
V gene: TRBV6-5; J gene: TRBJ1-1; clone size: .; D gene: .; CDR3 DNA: TGTGCCAGCAGTTACTCTTGGGAGAACGGTCCTGAAGCTTTCTTT; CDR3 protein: CASSYSWENGPEAFF
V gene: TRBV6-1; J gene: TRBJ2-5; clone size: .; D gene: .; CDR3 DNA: TGTGCCAGCAGTGTGCGAGAGACCCAGTACTTC; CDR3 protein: CASSVRETQYF
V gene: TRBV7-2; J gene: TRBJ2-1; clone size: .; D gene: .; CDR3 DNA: TGTGCCAGCAGCTTAGCGGGGCACAATGAGCAGTTCTTC; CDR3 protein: CASSLAGHNEQFF
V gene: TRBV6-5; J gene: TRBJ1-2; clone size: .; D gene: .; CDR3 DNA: TGTGCCAGCAGTCCAGCCAGTGGGGGCTCTGGCTACACCTTC; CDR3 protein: CASSPASGGSGYTF
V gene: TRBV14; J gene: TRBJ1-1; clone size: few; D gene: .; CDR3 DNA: TGTGCCAGCAGCCAAGGACGGCGGAACACTGAAGCTTTCTTT; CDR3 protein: CASSQGRRNTEAFF
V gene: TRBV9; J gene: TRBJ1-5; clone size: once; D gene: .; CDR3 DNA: TGTGCCAGCAGCGTAGACCCCGGACAGCCCCAGCATTTT; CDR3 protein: CASSVDPGQPQHF
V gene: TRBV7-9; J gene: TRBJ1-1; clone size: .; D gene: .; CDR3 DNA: TGTGCCAGCAGCCCAAGCAACACTGAAGCTTTCTTT; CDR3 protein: CASSPSNTEAFF
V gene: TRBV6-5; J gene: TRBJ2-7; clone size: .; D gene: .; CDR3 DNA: TGTGCCAGCAGTTACCTCCTGAGGCCCACTACCTACGAGCAGTACTTC; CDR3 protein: CASSYLLRPTTYEQYF
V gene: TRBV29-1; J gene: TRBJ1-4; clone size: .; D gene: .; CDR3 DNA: TGCAGCGTTGGGCAGACTAATGAAAAACTGTTTTTT; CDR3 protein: CSVGQTNEKLFF
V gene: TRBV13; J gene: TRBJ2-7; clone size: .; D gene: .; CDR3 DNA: TGTGCCAGCAGCTTACGGGGGAGGAGTGAGCAGTACTTC; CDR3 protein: CASSLRGRSEQYF
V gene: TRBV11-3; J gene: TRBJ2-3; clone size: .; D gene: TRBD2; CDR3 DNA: TGTGCCAGCAGCTTAGGCGGGGGGGCGGTAGATACGCAGTATTTT; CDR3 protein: CASSLGGGAVDTQYF
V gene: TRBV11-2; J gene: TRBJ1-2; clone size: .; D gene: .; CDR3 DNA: TGTGCCAGCAGCCCCGACAGGATCTCTGGCTACACCTTC; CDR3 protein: CASSPDRISGYTF
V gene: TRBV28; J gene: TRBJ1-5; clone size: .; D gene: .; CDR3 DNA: TGTGCCAGCAGTTTTGTGGACAATCAGCCCCAGCATTTT; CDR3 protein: CASSFVDNQPQHF
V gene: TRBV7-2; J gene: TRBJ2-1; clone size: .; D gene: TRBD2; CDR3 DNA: TGTGCCAGCAGCCGATCGGCGGGAGCTCTGGGAAATGAGCAGTTCTTC; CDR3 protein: CASSRSAGALGNEQFF
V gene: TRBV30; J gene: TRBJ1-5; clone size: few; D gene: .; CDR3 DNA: TGTGCCTGGGCCCACAGGGTCAATCAGCCCCAGCATTTT; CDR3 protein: CAWAHRVNQPQHF
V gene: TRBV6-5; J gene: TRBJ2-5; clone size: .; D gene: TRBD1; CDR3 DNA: TGTGCCAGCAGCATGGACAGGGGGGGCCTCCAGACCCAGTACTTC; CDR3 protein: CASSMDRGGLQTQYF
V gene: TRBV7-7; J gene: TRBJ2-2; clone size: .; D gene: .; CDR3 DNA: TGTGCTAGCAGCTTAGGACCCACCGGGGAGCTGTTTTTT; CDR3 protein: CASSLGPTGELFF
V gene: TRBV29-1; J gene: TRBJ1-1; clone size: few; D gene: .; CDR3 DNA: TGCAGCGTTGAAAATCCGACCAAGGCGGGCACTGAAGCTTTCTTT; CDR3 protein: CSVENPTKAGTEAFF